This T cell receptor (beta chain) was identified during a study of CD8 T cells in Susac syndrome (dated by TCRdb to between 2018 and 2021). Turning to the overall study: Among the sequenced Susac syndrome patients, five or six had clinically active disease and roughly 8 were in clinical remission. Repertoire sequencing was used to test whether CD8+ T cell activation and differentiation in Susac syndrome was antigen driven. Susac syndrome patients were therapy-naive, on corticosteroids (some also receiving IVIg), or on IVIg alone at blood withdrawal. CD8+ T cell repertoire clonality was compared between about a dozen healthy donors, some 14 Susac syndrome patients and roughly 15 multiple sclerosis patients.

Including cysteine and phenylalanine, the CDR3 has 14 amino acids. The CDR3 DNA has 42 bases and is translated from base 1. V ends up 1 base short and J 7 bases short, with an unmatched junction base count of 9. The germline V gene (reference sequence) gives CDR1 as GTSNPN and CDR2 as SVGIG. Study-level results and caveats: Susac syndrome CD8+ repertoires showed clonal expansion, highest in CD8+ TEMRA cells and greater in clinically active than remitting patients. The study acknowledged that relatively few individuals were included in the TCR sequencing and HLA analysis. Looking at Susac-specific public clones, the researchers identified sixteen in the total CD8+ repertoire and roughly 5 in the CD8+ TEMRA repertoire.

Notes on this clonotype: It has no known antigen specificity. Per-base qualities were not stored, and no clone one base away is much larger.

RNA was extracted with the RNeasy kit and roughly 0.45 to 1 ug was reverse transcribed using random hexamers. The immunoSEQ multiplex PCR assay, which covers 54 Vbeta and 13 Jbeta segments, was used to amplify TCR beta CDR3 regions. PCR amplification bias was corrected by using a synthetic template baseline for primer optimization and computational correction. The authors' analysis ran thus. Reads were assigned to V, D and J genes according to IMGT and analyzed in immunoSEQ Analyzer, with only productive sequences retained. Clonality was computed as one minus Shannon entropy normalized by log2 of the number of productive unique sequences. Public and private clones were assessed among the 100 most prevalent clones of each patient and control. A clone was defined as Susac-specific if it was absent from the healthy and MS cohorts, from 950 to 1,300 published viral clones and from other ImmuneACCESS disease sequences. The raw public reads went through TCRdb reprocessing: fastp at Q25, MiXCR clone calling, in-frame beta chains kept. Each entry is one CDR3 protein sequence, shown with its most common DNA and genes. The authors' filters were not applied to this entry. The sample contains some 140,000 distinct CDR3 sequences, roughly 94% of them found a single time. The ten top clones hold about 0.18% of the sample.

Peripheral blood CD8+ and CD4+ T cells from healthy donors, Susac syndrome patients and multiple sclerosis patients were profiled by high-throughput TCR beta sequencing. The Susac syndrome patients fulfilled recently defined diagnostic criteria for definite or probable disease. Bulk CD8+ and CD4+ T cells were purified by magnetic negative isolation, whereas CD8+ TEMRA cells were enriched by FACS. Blood was collected in EDTA tubes and processed within 24 hours, with PBMCs isolated through density gradient centrifugation. PBMCs intended for TCR sequencing were cryopreserved in liquid nitrogen and were subsequently thawed in a 37 degrees C water bath. A purity of at least 90% was achieved for sorted or isolated CD4+, CD8+ and CD8+ TEMRA cells.

Sequenced input: CD8+ T cells from PBMCs. The receptor chain draws on TRBV30 and TRBJ1-2, with TRBD1 matching 7 junction bases. The TCR comes from a human donor with Susac syndrome. In nucleotides, the sequence is TGTGCCTGGAGTGGACAGGGTTGGGGTTCTGGCTACACCTTC. This codes for CAWSGQGWGSGYTF.